The rows below give T cell receptor beta chains drawn from one sample of a study of blood T cell repertoires in COVID-19. Profiled with immunoSEQ multiplex PCR; TCRdb holds only in-frame clones, not every one. In the table there are about 190,000 clones, less than 90% of which are singletons. Sequenced input: peripheral blood. The receptors originated from a human donor in a cohort sampled during active COVID-19. Each CDR3 is given with its conserved first and last residue. The D gene is left open where the match is weak. Size is stated for part of the rows, as once, few or many counts, or as a class when the clone is expanded.

V,D,size,J,DNA,CDR3
TRBV5-1,TRBD2,NA,TRBJ2-1,TGCGCCAGCAGCTTCAGACTAGCGGGGGGCGAAAATGAGCAGTTCTTC,CASSFRLAGGENEQFF
TRBV6-5,NA,NA,TRBJ2-2,TGTGCCAGCAGTTACGGGGGGTCGGCCGGGGAGCTGTTTTTT,CASSYGGSAGELFF
TRBV19,NA,NA,TRBJ1-4,TGTGCCAGTACAGGGTTCGAAAAACTGTTTTTT,CASTGFEKLFF
TRBV21-1,NA,NA,TRBJ1-5,TGTGCCAGCAGCAAGACGGACAAATCTTCTCTATTACCCCAGCATTTT,CASSKTDKSSLLPQHF
TRBV25-1,NA,once,TRBJ2-7,TGTGCCAGCCAAGACAGGAGCTCCTACGAGCAGTACTTC,CASQDRSSYEQYF
TRBV19,NA,NA,TRBJ2-2,TGTGCCAGTAGTATAGTTGCGGGTGAGAACACCGGGGAGCTGTTTTTT,CASSIVAGENTGELFF
TRBV20-1,TRBD2,NA,TRBJ2-2,TGCAGTGCTAGTGATGGCGGGGGGAAGAACACCGGGGAGCTGTTTTTT,CSASDGGGKNTGELFF
TRBV6-2/TRBV6-3,NA,NA,TRBJ2-2,TGTGCCAGCAGTTATAGCGGATCGAACACCGGGGAGCTGTTTTTT,CASSYSGSNTGELFF
TRBV11-2,TRBD1,NA,TRBJ2-1,TGTGCCAGCAGCTTGGACAGGGTAGTTGGTGAGCAGTTCTTC,CASSLDRVVGEQFF
TRBV4-1,NA,NA,TRBJ2-3,TGCGCCAGCAGCCTTCTCAGGGCAGAATACACAGATACGCAGTATTTT,CASSLLRAEYTDTQYF
TRBV19,NA,once,TRBJ1-2,TGTGCCAGTACTGATCGGGACTATGGCTACACCTTC,CASTDRDYGYTF
TRBV7-6,NA,NA,TRBJ1-3,TGTGCCAGCAGCTTAGACGTGGCGGGCTCTGGAAACACCATATATTTT,CASSLDVAGSGNTIYF
TRBV7-3,TRBD1,NA,TRBJ1-1,TGTGCCAGCAGCCCTGCCCCCCGAGGACAGGCGAACACTGAAGCTTTCTTT,CASSPAPRGQANTEAFF
TRBV6-5,NA,once,TRBJ1-5,TGTGCCAGGACCATGGTAGGGGATCAGCCCCAGCATTTT,CARTMVGDQPQHF
TRBV3-1/TRBV3-2,NA,NA,TRBJ1-6,TGTGCCAGCAGCCTATTCGGTGACAGGAAAAAATCACCCCTCCACTTT,CASSLFGDRKKSPLHF
TRBV9,TRBD2,NA,TRBJ2-5,TGTGCCAGCAATTTACTAGCGGGAGAAGAGACCCAGTACTTC,CASNLLAGEETQYF
TRBV19,NA,NA,TRBJ1-5,TGTGCCAGTAGGGTGACAGTACTAAGTAATCAGCCCCAGCATTTT,CASRVTVLSNQPQHF
TRBV3-1/TRBV3-2,NA,few,TRBJ1-5,TGTGCCAGCAGCCCAGATAACAATCAGCCCCAGCATTTT,CASSPDNNQPQHF
TRBV11-3,TRBD1,NA,TRBJ1-4,TGTGCCAGCGGAGATTACCGGGACAGTAATGAAAAACTGTTTTTT,CASGDYRDSNEKLFF
TRBV9,TRBD1,NA,TRBJ2-1,TGTGCCAGCAGCGCTGGACAGGGATCCTACAATGAGCAGTTCTTC,CASSAGQGSYNEQFF
TRBV3-1/TRBV3-2,NA,NA,TRBJ2-7,TGTGCCAGCAGCCAAGATGGGGCCGGTTCCTACGAGCAGTACTTC,CASSQDGAGSYEQYF
TRBV7-2,TRBD1,NA,TRBJ2-3,TGTGCCAGCAGCTTTGGGGGACAGTTCTCAGATACGCAGTATTTT,CASSFGGQFSDTQYF